Presented here are 30 T cell receptor beta chains from one specimen sequenced in a study of HIV-infected patients and healthy controls. Each CDR3 protein gets one entry after TCRdb re-called the 5' RACE reads with MiXCR. The sample holds 18,000 or so distinct CDR3 sequences, approximately 18% seen once. The sample taken for sequencing was CD8+ T cells from blood. These receptors were obtained from a human donor in good health.

This clonotype was detected a few times. The chain is built from TRBV6-1 and TRBJ2-1, with D uncertain. This CDR3 region has 13 residues. Trimming took off 1 base at V and 9 bases at J, with 10 bases between the two ends. The germline CDR1 and CDR2 sequences are MNHNS and SASEGT. CDR3 amino acids: CASSEGPPLEQFF. CDR3 DNA sequence: TGTGCCAGCAGTGAAGGTCCTCCTCTTGAGCAGTTCTTC.

This clonotype is termed medium-sized. The V gene is TRBV3-1, the J gene TRBJ2-5; D gene unclear. The germline gives CDR1 LGHDT, CDR2 YNNKEL (reference sequence). The CDR3 contains 14 residues. Trimming shortened V by 1 base and J by 4 bases, and 10 bases separated the two germline ends. The CDR3 sequence: CASSQVARLETQYF. Here the CDR3 DNA reads TGTGCCAGCAGCCAAGTGGCCAGATTAGAGACCCAGTACTTC.

This clonotype showed up just once. V is TRBV5-1 and J is TRBJ1-2, with 9 nucleotides matching TRBD1. The V and J ends lost 3 bases and 4 bases, in that order; junction bases with no gene match: 7. The CDR3 consists of 15 residues. Germline V gene data show CDR1 as SGHRS and CDR2 as YFSETQ. The CDR3 DNA sequence: TGCGCCAGCAGCTACGGACAGGGGAGAATCTATGGCTACACCTTC. Encoded protein: CASSYGQGRIYGYTF.

This clonotype has more than one count but fewer than ten. The chain is built from TRBV13 and TRBJ2-7; TRBD1 is a possible D gene (5 bases). Germline CDR1 reads PRHDT; CDR2 reads FYEKMQ (reference sequence). V lost 5 bases, J lost 0 bases, and 17 bases lay in between. This CDR3 contains 16 residues. CDR3 in amino acids: CASSATGPESSYEQYF. For the CDR3, the DNA is TGTGCCAGCAGCGCTACAGGACCGGAGAGCTCCTACGAGCAGTACTTC.

This clonotype was found many times. J is TRBJ1-5 and V is TRBV7-2, with TRBD1 matching over 12 bases. The CDR3 loop spans 16 amino acids. CDR1 is SGHTA, CDR2 FQGNSA, per germline. J lost 7 bases, V lost 4 bases, and 8 bases had no gene match. This CDR3 is CASSSMGQGAWQPQHF. In nucleotides, the CDR3 is TGTGCCAGCAGCTCGATGGGACAGGGGGCTTGGCAGCCCCAGCATTTT. Filled out from reference TRBV7-2 and TRBJ1-5, the complete variable domain reads GAGVSQSPSNKVTEKGKDVELRCDPISGHTALYWYRQSLGQGLEFLIYFQGNSAPDKSGLPSDRFSAERTGGSVSTLTIQRTQQEDSAVYLCASSSMGQGAWQPQHFGDGTRLSIL.

Only a few counts were recorded for this clonotype. The conserved phenylalanine or tryptophan normally closing the CDR3 is absent here, so this likely arose from a read error. The DNA is left out, because the CDR3 cannot be placed on it with certainty; the CDR3 is given as TCRdb lists it. The chain uses TRBV6-5 and TRBJ1-2. The CDR3 spans 14 residues, counting both ends. The germline CDR1 and CDR2 sequences are MNHEY and SVGAGI. CDR3 in amino acids: CASSDNTGPSSIFL.

Only one count was recorded for this clonotype. The chain is built from TRBV12-3 or TRBV12-4 and TRBJ1-1; D may be TRBD1 (6 bases). This CDR3 contains 13 residues. V dropped 6 bases and J dropped 5 bases, with 13 bases sitting between them. The CDR3: CASSTGWGTEAFF. CDR3 bases: TGTGCCAGCAGCACAGGGTGGGGGACTGAAGCTTTCTTT.

The chain carries TRBV7-9 and TRBJ2-2; either TRBD1 or TRBD2 may supply D (6 bases each). CDR3 size: 18 residues. In germline, CDR1 is SEHNR, CDR2 FQNEAQ (reference sequence). V was pared by 1 base and J by 2 bases, with 17 bases between. CDR3 region: CASSLGGRGAGNTGELFF. CDR3 nucleotide sequence: TGTGCCAGCAGCTTAGGCGGCAGGGGAGCGGGTAACACCGGGGAGCTGTTTTTT.

This clonotype was observed a few times. The chain employs TRBV29-1 and TRBJ2-1, with 8 bases fitting TRBD2. V was pared by 1 base and J by 9 bases, with 5 bases of the junction left unmatched. The CDR3 extends over 13 amino acids. The germline V gene has CDR1 SQVTM and CDR2 ANQGSEA. In DNA form, the CDR3 reads TGCAGCGTTGAAGCGGGAGGGCCGCGTGAGCAGTTCTTC. Amino acid sequence: CSVEAGGPREQFF.

Comments on this clonotype: At one end, the junction sequence differs from germline, possibly due to a read error. CDR3 protein: CASSLGQGAAF. The CDR3 DNA sequence: TGTGCCAGTAGTCTTGGACAGGGGGCCGCTTTT. This rearrangement joins TRBV19 to TRBJ2-3; 11 bases match TRBD1. The CDR3 is 11 amino acids. The germline V gene encodes CDR1 LNHDA and CDR2 SQIVND (reference sequence).

This chain joins TRBV7-2 and TRBJ1-1, with D uncertain. CDR3 length: 12 amino acids. The germline V gene has CDR1 SGHTA and CDR2 FQGNSA. V shed 2 bases and J shed 6 bases, with 7 bases lying between them. Here the CDR3 DNA reads TGTGCCAGCAGCTTAAGTGGAGCTGAAGCTTTCTTT. It is translated as CASSLSGAEAFF. The full variable domain, rest sourced from reference TRBV7-2 and TRBJ1-1, is GAGVSQSPSNKVTEKGKDVELRCDPISGHTALYWYRQSLGQGLEFLIYFQGNSAPDKSGLPSDRFSAERTGGSVSTLTIQRTQQEDSAVYLCASSLSGAEAFFGQGTRLTVV.

The CDR3 loop reads CASRPDSNQPQHF. The CDR3, as DNA: TGTGCCAGCAGACCGGACAGCAATCAGCCCCAGCATTTT. J is TRBJ1-5 and V is TRBV6-5; the D is unclear. V was clipped by 6 bases and J by 1 base, with 7 bases between them. The CDR3 is made up of 13 amino acids. Per germline, CDR1 MNHEY and CDR2 SVGAGI.

The gene calls are TRBV28 and TRBJ2-7; D uncertain. Germline V CDR1 and CDR2: MDHEN, SYDVKM. V was cut by 4 bases and J by 1 base, with 2 bases left in between. This CDR3 has 11 residues. The CDR3 region has the DNA TGTGCCAGCAGTTCGTCCTACGAGCAGTACTTC. Its protein product is CASSSSYEQYF.

This chain joins TRBV9 and TRBJ2-7, with D hard to call. From germline, CDR1 is SGDLS and CDR2 YYNGEE. Deletions cut 0 bases from V and 7 bases from J, with 11 bases between. CDR3 length equals 13 residues. Here the CDR3 DNA reads TGTGCCAGCAGCGTAGTCCCAGCGCAAGAGCAGTACTTC. Protein sequence: CASSVVPAQEQYF.

This chain links TRBV20-1 with TRBJ2-5; TRBD2 matches 7 bases. V lost 0 bases, J lost 0 bases, and 1 base stayed unmatched. The CDR3 has 14 residues. Germline CDR1 is DFQATT and CDR2 is SNEGSKA (reference sequence). The chain's CDR3 is CSARDLADQETQYF. CDR3 DNA sequence: TGCAGTGCTAGAGATCTAGCGGACCAAGAGACCCAGTACTTC.

This chain links TRBV7-9 with TRBJ2-1; no firm D call. V lost 10 bases and J lost 1, with 5 bases in between. Germline values: CDR1 SEHNR, CDR2 FQNEAQ (reference sequence). The CDR3 totals 11 residues. The DNA for the CDR3 is TGTGCCATACTTTCCTACAATGAGCAGTTCTTC. It translates to CAILSYNEQFF.

This chain joins TRBV28 and TRBJ2-1; 12 bases map to TRBD2. After removal of 6 bases from V and 7 bases from J, the junction contained 7 bases not matched to a gene. This CDR3 region has 15 residues. Germline V gives CDR1 MDHEN, CDR2 SYDVKM. CDR3 sequence reads: CASRPLAGGGNEQFF. DNA for the CDR3: TGTGCCAGCAGACCACTAGCGGGAGGAGGTAATGAGCAGTTCTTC.

This clonotype was counted a few times. The chain uses TRBV5-4 and TRBJ1-2; no clear D gene. The V gene lost 3 bases and the J gene lost 0 bases, with 21 bases spanning the gap. CDR1 and CDR2 (germline): SGHNT, YYREEE (reference sequence). The CDR3 length is 18 residues. In DNA, the CDR3 is TGTGCCAGCAGCTCCTATTCGGTTCACCCCGTAGCTAACTATGGCTACACCTTC. This sequence encodes CASSSYSVHPVANYGYTF. The complete variable domain, with remaining parts taken from reference TRBV5-4 and TRBJ1-2, reads ETGVTQSPTHLIKTRGQQVTLRCSSQSGHNTVSWYQQALGQGPQFIFQYYREEENGRGNFPPRFSGLQFPNYSSELNVNALELDDSALYLCASSSYSVHPVANYGYTFGSGTRLTVV.

The genes are TRBV12-3 or TRBV12-4 and TRBJ1-2; D is possibly TRBD1 (6 bases). The CDR3 covers 14 residues. Trimming removed 6 bases at V and 5 bases at J, with 16 bases between. In DNA, the CDR3 is TGTGCCAGCAGCCCTACAGGGTTGGGATATGGCTACACCTTC. Translated, it gives CASSPTGLGYGYTF.

The J gene is TRBJ2-3, the V gene TRBV4-1, with 7 bases identical to TRBD1. Germline loops: CDR1 MGHRA, CDR2 YSYEKL. The CDR3 runs to 12 residues. J gave up 11 bases and V 1 base, and 3 bases lay outside the gene matches. CDR3 bases: TGCGCCAGCAGCCAAGGACAGGGAGAGCAGTATTTT. This sequence encodes CASSQGQGEQYF.

The chain combines TRBV5-6 with TRBJ2-5; D not resolved. Germline V gene lookup returns CDR1 SGHDT and CDR2 YYEEEE. Trimming removed 0 bases at V and 5 bases at J, with 8 bases between. This CDR3 is built from 13 residues. The CDR3 region is CASSLAEVETQYF. CDR3 coding DNA: TGTGCCAGCAGCTTGGCAGAAGTTGAGACCCAGTACTTC.

CDR3 coding DNA: TGTGCCAGTAGTATACAGGCGGGCTCCTACAATGAGCAGTTCTTC. Its protein product is CASSIQAGSYNEQFF. The chain combines TRBV19 with TRBJ2-1; the D gene is possibly TRBD2 (5 bases). This CDR3 region has 15 residues. Germline V gene data show CDR1 as LNHDA and CDR2 as SQIVND (reference sequence). Trimming took 2 bases from V and 0 from J, leaving 8 bases between them.

This clonotype was detected only a few times. This rearrangement joins TRBV27 to TRBJ2-7, with D possibly being TRBD2 (6 bases). CDR1 is MNHEY and CDR2 is SMNVEV in the germline V gene (reference sequence). Trimming took off 2 bases at V and 0 bases at J, with 20 bases between the two ends. CDR3 length: 18 residues. CDR3 DNA: TGTGCCAGCAGTTTAGTTCCCCCCCGGGGGACCCCCTCCTACGAGCAGTACTTC. Translating it yields CASSLVPPRGTPSYEQYF.

This clonotype was picked up a small number of times. The rearrangement links TRBV6-8 to TRBJ2-4; D may be TRBD2 (6 bases). CDR3 size: 13 residues. Per the germline V gene, CDR1 is MNHGY and CDR2 is SAAAGT. Trimming stripped 6 bases from V and 1 base from J, with 7 bases between. DNA of the CDR3: TGTGCCAGCAGGGGGAGGGCCAAAAACATTCAGTACTTC. This gives the protein CASRGRAKNIQYF.

This clonotype appeared once. The chain links TRBV5-5 to TRBJ1-1; D is undetermined. CDR3 size: 13 residues. Trimming removed 0 bases from V and 5 bases from J, with 8 bases in between. Germline CDR1 and CDR2: SGHKS and YYEKEE (reference sequence). CDR3 in DNA: TGTGCCAGCAGCTTGGCCAGTGGTACTGAAGCTTTCTTT. Its translation: CASSLASGTEAFF.

This clonotype was found many times. The chain employs TRBV28 and TRBJ2-3, with D maybe TRBD2 (5 bases). The CDR3 runs to 14 residues. Germline V gene sequence: CDR1 MDHEN, CDR2 SYDVKM. The V gene lost 6 bases and the J gene lost 5 bases, with 15 bases spanning the gap. The CDR3 DNA reads as TGTGCCAGCAGACCGAAGAGGGCCGTAGATACGCAGTATTTT. It yields the protein CASRPKRAVDTQYF.

Many counts were recorded for this clonotype. The chain combines TRBV12-3 or TRBV12-4 with TRBJ2-1; D perhaps matches TRBD2 (5 bases). This CDR3 is 13 amino acids long. Trimming left V 3 bases short and J 6 bases short, with 9 bases between. In nucleotides, the CDR3 is TGTGCCAGCAGTTTGCTCGGGGTCAATGAGCAGTTCTTC. This sequence encodes CASSLLGVNEQFF.

In this sample, this clonotype turned up many times. The rearrangement links TRBV27 to TRBJ1-1; the D gene is possibly TRBD1 (5 bases). Germline V gene sequence: CDR1 MNHEY, CDR2 SMNVEV (reference sequence). V was trimmed by 4 bases and J by 4 bases, leaving 7 bases between them. This CDR3 is built from 12 residues. The CDR3 DNA reads as TGTGCCAGCAGTTCCGGGGGCACTGAAGCTTTCTTT. Amino acids: CASSSGGTEAFF.

The CDR3 region is CASSYGQGVNTEAFF. The CDR3 bases are TGTGCCAGCAGTTACGGACAGGGGGTGAACACTGAAGCTTTCTTT. V and J are TRBV6-5 and TRBJ1-1; 10 bases fit TRBD1. V trimming: 2 bases; J trimming: 0 bases; junction bases outside the gene matches: 0. Germline V lookup: CDR1 MNHEY, CDR2 SVGAGI. CDR3 size: 15 residues.

This clonotype was seen ten or more times. The genes are TRBV3-1 and TRBJ1-2; no reliable D call. The germline CDR1 and CDR2 sequences are LGHDT and YNNKEL (reference sequence). This CDR3 has 16 amino acids. The ends were cut back, 4 bases at V and 6 bases at J, with 21 bases in the middle. The chain's CDR3 is CASSPYLPRHNDGYTF. CDR3 bases: TGTGCCAGCAGCCCATATCTCCCTCGCCACAACGATGGCTACACCTTC.